This T cell receptor (beta chain) originates from a study of shared clonotypes between healthy human individuals. On the study more broadly: Sampling drew on donors who were two women and a few men aged 18 to 49. Study-level points and caveats: Sampling covered blood only; tissue repertoires likely differ.

CDR1 is LGHNA and CDR2 is YNFKEQ in the germline V gene. The CDR3 has 15 residues. V lost 1 base to trimming and J lost 0 bases, with 6 bases between them. Worth noting for this clone: Its antigen remains unknown.

The unsorted PBMC sample used ten immunoSEQ deep assay plates. The method was immunoSEQ multiplex PCR; TCRdb's version includes in-frame clones alone and lacks a portion of them. The sample lists fewer than 650,000 clones, over 65% occurring once. Roughly 99 million PBMCs were counted before genomic DNA extraction. The sequence was obtained from a woman in her forties in good health. Some clones in this sample may be carry-over from other donors' samples. The sequencing sample was made of PBMCs. The chain uses TRBV4-2 and TRBJ2-2, with D tentatively TRBD2 (6 bases). The CDR3 reads CASSQVAANTGELFF. The CDR3 DNA reads as TGTGCCAGCAGCCAAGTAGCGGCGAACACCGGGGAGCTGTTTTTT.